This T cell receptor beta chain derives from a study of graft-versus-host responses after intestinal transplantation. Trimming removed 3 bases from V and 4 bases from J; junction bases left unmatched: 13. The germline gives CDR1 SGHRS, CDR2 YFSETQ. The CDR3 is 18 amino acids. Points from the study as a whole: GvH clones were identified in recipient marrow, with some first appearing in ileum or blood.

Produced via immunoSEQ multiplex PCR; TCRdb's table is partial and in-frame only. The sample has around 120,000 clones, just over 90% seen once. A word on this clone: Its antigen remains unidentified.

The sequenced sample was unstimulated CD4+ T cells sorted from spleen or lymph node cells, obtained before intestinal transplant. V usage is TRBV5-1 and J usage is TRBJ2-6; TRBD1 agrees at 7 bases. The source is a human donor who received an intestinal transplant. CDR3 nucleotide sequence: TGCGCCAGCAGCTCCTCAACCATCAGGGGGACCGGGGCCAACGTCCTGACTTTC. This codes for CASSSSTIRGTGANVLTF.